Detailed here is one T cell receptor beta chain. Its antigen remains unidentified. Collection occurred without any documented infections or immune events in donors. This entry is derived from a study of identifying expanded T cells in peripheral blood. The study, taken as a whole, reports: Variance in clone template counts between roughly 2-week samples significantly increased with total template count across all healthy donors. Technical replicates showed roughly 1.2 changed clones; roughly two weeks about 16; four weeks 19.

Sequenced by immunoSEQ multiplex PCR; TCRdb stores in-frame clones only, minus some. The sample consists of fewer than 85,000 clones, 80% to 90% of them appearing once. The sequence derives from a person aged 18 to 70 in good health. The sequenced material came from blood.

CDR3 loop: CASRQAQPQHF. The CDR3 bases are TGTGCCAGCCGTCAGGCTCAGCCCCAGCATTTT. V gene TRBV6-5 combines with J gene TRBJ1-5; D unclear. Deletions cut 8 bases from V and 6 bases from J, with 8 bases between. Per the germline V gene, CDR1 is MNHEY and CDR2 is SVGAGI. CDR3 length: 11 residues.